These 19 T cell receptor beta chains originate from one sample sequenced in a study of metastatic and nonmetastatic thyroid tumors. Each patient went into thyroid surgery without having received any treatment. Using MiXCR, TCRdb re-called clones from the PCR reads. This sample has roughly 17,000 clones, with 20% to 25% found just once. Specimen: tumor tissue. Every receptor here comes from a male donor with papillary thyroid cancer or a benign thyroid nodule (not recorded which). Some clones in this sample may be carry-over from other donors' samples.

The sample holds a few counts of this clone. V is TRBV12-3 or TRBV12-4 and J is TRBJ2-3; D is unclear. Between the trimmed V and J ends, which lost 1 base and 0 bases, there was a span of 5 bases. The length of the CDR3 is 14 residues. The CDR3 DNA follows: TGTGCCAGCAGTTTAGGGTCTAGCACAGATACGCAGTATTTT. As protein: CASSLGSSTDTQYF.

This clone came up many times. This may be a read error: a much more frequent sequence differs by one nucleotide. Additional DNA sequences in this sample encode the identical CDR3. The genes are TRBV20-1 and TRBJ1-3; unclear D gene. The CDR3 totals 11 residues. Per the germline V gene, CDR1 is DFQATT and CDR2 is SNEGSKA (reference sequence). V was pared by 4 bases and J by 4 bases, with 5 bases between. The CDR3 sequence is CSAISGNTIYF. The DNA for the CDR3 is TGCAGTGCTATCTCGGGAAACACCATATATTTT.

The rearrangement joins TRBV7-2 to TRBJ2-2, with 10 positions matching TRBD2. The CDR3 totals 16 residues. Germline V gives CDR1 SGHTA, CDR2 FQGNSA. J lost 4 bases, V lost 6 bases, and 8 bases had no gene match. The CDR3 region is CASSVAGGLGTGELFF. The CDR3 bases are TGTGCCAGCAGTGTAGCGGGGGGTTTGGGCACCGGGGAGCTGTTTTTT.

The V gene is TRBV5-1, the J gene TRBJ1-1; D call uncertain. V was shortened by 1 base and J by 2 bases, with 9 bases between the two germline ends. The length of the CDR3 is 14 residues. Germline CDR1 SGHRS, CDR2 YFSETQ. DNA for the CDR3: TGCGCCAGCAGCTTGTACATATCTAACACTGAAGCTTTCTTT. This gives the protein CASSLYISNTEAFF.

This clone was observed a handful of times. The V gene is TRBV6-5, the J gene TRBJ2-3, with TRBD2 matching 8 bases. This CDR3 contains 17 residues. The junction had 10 bases not matched to a gene; V was cut back by 0 bases and J by 5 bases. Germline values: CDR1 MNHEY, CDR2 SVGAGI. The CDR3 loop is CASSYSGRGGLGDTQYF. The CDR3 DNA follows: TGTGCCAGCAGTTACTCCGGTCGCGGGGGGCTTGGAGATACGCAGTATTTT.

The chain has TRBV12-3 or TRBV12-4 and TRBJ2-3; 13 nucleotides line up with TRBD2. The V segment lost 3 bases and the J segment 7 bases; nucleotides outside the gene matches: 4. CDR3 length: 15 amino acids. The CDR3 loop reads CASSFGTSGMNTQYF. The CDR3 coding sequence is TGTGCCAGCAGTTTTGGGACTAGCGGGATGAATACGCAGTATTTT.

CDR3 coding DNA: TGTGCCAGCAGCTTACTTCCGGGACTAGCGGGAGGAGACAATGAGCAGTTCTTC. Amino acid sequence: CASSLLPGLAGGDNEQFF. The rearrangement uses TRBV11-1 and TRBJ2-1; TRBD2 aligns across 15 bases. CDR3 length equals 18 residues. Germline assignment: CDR1 SGHAT and CDR2 FQDESV (reference sequence). V was clipped by 2 bases and J by 5 bases; unmatched bases: 7.

This clone was observed many times. CDR3 sequence reads: CSAKPGTSDYEQYF. For the CDR3, the DNA is TGCAGTGCTAAACCCGGGACTAGTGACTACGAGCAGTACTTC. V and J are TRBV20-1 and TRBJ2-7; TRBD2 matches 8 bases. Germline V gene lookup returns CDR1 DFQATT and CDR2 SNEGSKA (reference sequence). This CDR3 contains 14 residues. After removal of 4 bases from V and 3 bases from J, the junction contained 8 bases not matched to a gene.

This clone was found a few times. The chain uses TRBV2 and TRBJ2-7; 10 positions match TRBD1. Germline trimming cut 10 bases from V and 5 bases from J; bases unmatched to any gene: 11. The CDR3 sequence is 14 residues long. The V gene's germline CDR1 is SNHLY and CDR2 FYNNEI. In nucleotides, the CDR3 is TGTGCCACCAAACAGGGGACAGGGGTGAACGAGCAGTACTTC. Residues: CATKQGTGVNEQYF.

The table lists this clone with many counts. The chain recombines TRBV5-1 with TRBJ2-3; D may correspond to TRBD1 or TRBD2 (5 bases each). CDR3 length: 16 residues. Germline CDR1 is SGHRS and CDR2 is YFSETQ. Between the trimmed V and J ends, which lost 4 bases and 6 bases, there was a span of 21 bases. CDR3 coding DNA: TGCGCCAGCAGCCCGGGGCAGCTGGGGGTAGGCGATACGCAGTATTTT. Translating gives CASSPGQLGVGDTQYF.

This clone showed up many times. The chain has TRBV14 and TRBJ2-1; D ambiguous. The CDR3 runs to 15 residues. Deletions cut 3 bases from V and 8 bases from J, with 17 bases between. CDR1 is SGHDN and CDR2 is FVKESK in the germline V gene. CDR3 sequence reads: CASSHQTVRVDEQFF. The CDR3 coding sequence is TGTGCCAGCAGCCACCAAACTGTCCGGGTAGATGAGCAGTTCTTC.

This clone was observed many times. This rearrangement joins TRBV6-1 to TRBJ1-3; the match to TRBD1 covers 8 bases. With 7 bases clipped from V and 2 bases from J, the junction kept 7 bases outside the gene matches. The CDR3 extends over 15 amino acids. CDR1 and CDR2 (germline): MNHNS, SASEGT. The CDR3 loop reads CASKKTGGTGNTIYF. CDR3 nucleotide sequence: TGTGCCAGCAAAAAAACAGGGGGTACTGGAAACACCATATATTTT.

The rearrangement uses TRBV7-3 and TRBJ2-1; 10 bases line up with TRBD2. The CDR3 loop spans 16 amino acids. Germline values: CDR1 SGHTA, CDR2 FQGTGA. The V and J ends lost 1 base and 5 bases, in that order; junction bases with no gene match: 5. This chain's CDR3 is CASSLSLAGDDNEQFF. The CDR3 DNA sequence: TGTGCCAGCAGCTTAAGCCTAGCGGGAGACGACAATGAGCAGTTCTTC.

The chain carries TRBV20-1 and TRBJ2-3; D is unclear. Germline V CDR1 and CDR2: DFQATT, SNEGSKA (reference sequence). Trimming stripped 3 bases from V and 6 bases from J, with 7 bases between. CDR3 length equals 11 residues. CDR3 coding DNA: TGCAGTGCTAGCGGAGCCGATACGCAGTATTTT. It yields the protein CSASGADTQYF.

There are many counts of this clone. The V gene is TRBV14, the J gene TRBJ2-7; possibly TRBD2 for D (5 bases). Trimming shortened V by 4 bases and J by 1 base, and 11 bases separated the two germline ends. Germline V gene sequence: CDR1 SGHDN, CDR2 FVKESK. This CDR3 comprises 14 residues. The CDR3 protein is CASSRARGSYEQYF. The DNA for the CDR3 is TGTGCCAGCAGCCGGGCCCGAGGGTCCTACGAGCAGTACTTC.

The rearrangement joins TRBV4-1 to TRBJ1-2, with 9 bases that match TRBD1. The CDR3 sequence is 15 residues long. J was trimmed by 7 bases and V by 4 bases; bases with no gene match: 10. CDR1 MGHRA and CDR2 YSYEKL come from the germline V gene. Here the CDR3 reads CASSRGQGIGGGYTF. CDR3 nucleotides: TGCGCCAGCAGCCGGGGACAGGGAATTGGGGGTGGCTACACCTTC.

The chain joins TRBV7-8 to TRBJ2-7; TRBD2 matches 7 bases. The CDR3 runs 14 residues. Losses at the gene ends were 5 bases for V and 6 bases for J; bases not matched to a gene: 10. CDR1 and CDR2 (germline): SGHVS, FQNEAQ. The CDR3 coding sequence is TGTGCCAGCAGCCGCGGGAGCGTTTCGCGCGAGCAGTACTTC. Amino acids: CASSRGSVSREQYF. Variable domain in full (rest from reference TRBV7-8 and TRBJ2-7): GAGVSQSPRYKVAKRGQDVALRCDPISGHVSLFWYQQALGQGPEFLTYFQNEAQLDKSGLPSDRFFAERPEGSVSTLKIQRTQQEDSAVYLCASSRGSVSREQYFGPGTRLTVT.

This clone has just a few counts. This rearrangement joins TRBV28 to TRBJ2-4; a weak D match, TRBD2 (6 bases). Trimming removed 4 bases from V and 9 bases from J, with 16 bases in between. This CDR3 spans 14 amino acids. From germline, CDR1 is MDHEN and CDR2 SYDVKM. As DNA, the CDR3 is TGTGCCAGCAGTTCTCCCGGGGGTTGGCGCATTCAGTACTTC. Its protein is CASSSPGGWRIQYF. Using reference TRBV28 and TRBJ2-4 for the parts outside the CDR3, the full variable domain is DVKVTQSSRYLVKRTGEKVFLECVQDMDHENMFWYRQDPGLGLRLIYFSYDVKMKEKGDIPEGYSVSREKKERFSLILESASTNQTSMYLCASSSPGGWRIQYFGAGTRLSVL.

Ten or more counts support this clone. The chain recombines TRBV20-1 with TRBJ1-1; D unclear. With 6 bases removed from V and 0 bases from J, the gap between germline ends came to 17 bases. The germline gives CDR1 DFQATT, CDR2 SNEGSKA (reference sequence). The CDR3 has 15 amino acids. This chain's CDR3 is CSAPPDGELNTEAFF. CDR3 nucleotide sequence: TGCAGTGCCCCCCCGGACGGCGAATTGAACACTGAAGCTTTCTTT.